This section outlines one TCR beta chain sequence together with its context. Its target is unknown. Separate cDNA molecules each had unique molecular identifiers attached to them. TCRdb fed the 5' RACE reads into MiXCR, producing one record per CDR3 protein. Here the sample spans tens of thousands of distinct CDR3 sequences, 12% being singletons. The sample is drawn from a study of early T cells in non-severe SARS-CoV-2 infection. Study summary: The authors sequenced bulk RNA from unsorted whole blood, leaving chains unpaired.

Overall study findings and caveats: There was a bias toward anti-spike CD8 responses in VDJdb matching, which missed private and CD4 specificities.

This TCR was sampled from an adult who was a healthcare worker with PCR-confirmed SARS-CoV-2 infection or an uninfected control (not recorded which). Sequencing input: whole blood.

The DNA for the CDR3 is TGTGCCAGCAGCGTAGGGGCTAGCGGGACCCCAGAGACCCAGTACTTC. Amino acid sequence: CASSVGASGTPETQYF. V usage is TRBV9 and J usage is TRBJ2-5; 9 nucleotides match TRBD2. The junction had 7 bases not matched to a gene; V was cut back by 0 bases and J by 4 bases. CDR3 length: 16 residues. Germline lookup yields CDR1 SGDLS and CDR2 YYNGEE.